This TCR beta chain comes out of a study of T cells in localized non-small cell lung cancer. Study-wide results and limits: Of the top 100 tumor clones, median around 60 were in adjacent lung, approximately 28 among its top 100. Clonality peaked in uninvolved adjacent lung rather than tumor.

As concerns this clone: Its antigen is still unknown.

Per the germline V gene, CDR1 is MNHEY and CDR2 is SMNVEV (reference sequence). The CDR3 has 13 residues. V lost 3 bases and J lost 5, with 10 bases in between. Sequencing used immunoSEQ multiplex PCR; TCRdb keeps in-frame clones, though not all of them. Of about 62,000 clones listed, 75% to 85% are singletons. This specimen consisted of PBMCs, obtained before any cancer treatment. The sequence was collected from a man between 40 and 75 years old with stage II lung adenocarcinoma. V and J are TRBV27 and TRBJ1-1; D remains ambiguous. The CDR3 loop reads CASSFGRGTEAFF. CDR3 in DNA: TGTGCCAGCAGTTTTGGGCGAGGTACTGAAGCTTTCTTT.